Shown below are 17 T cell receptor beta chains from a single sample sequenced in a study of Ad26.COV2.S vaccination and SARS-CoV-2 variants. The treatment: some 20 received Ad26.COV2.S at low or high dose, single or two shots; about 5 received placebo; per-sample allocation not given. The samples were gathered on day 63 after the first injection of vaccine or placebo. Clones were sequenced by immunoSEQ multiplex PCR, and TCRdb holds only the in-frame ones, with some missing. Of fewer than 900,000 clones in the sample, roughly 90% were seen once. The starting material was peripheral blood, obtained in a trial of Ad26.COV2.S vaccine versus placebo. These receptors were taken from a person between 18 and 65 years old who received the Ad26.COV2.S COVID-19 vaccine or a placebo.

V is TRBV5-4 and J is TRBJ1-2; the D is unclear. The CDR3 has 14 amino acids. The V gene lost 0 bases and the J gene lost 2 bases, with 8 bases spanning the gap. Germline CDR1 and CDR2: SGHNT and YYREEE (reference sequence). The CDR3 protein is CASSLGIENYGYTF. The DNA for the CDR3 is TGTGCCAGCAGCTTGGGAATCGAGAACTATGGCTACACCTTC. The whole variable domain, remainder taken from reference TRBV5-4 and TRBJ1-2, is ETGVTQSPTHLIKTRGQQVTLRCSSQSGHNTVSWYQQALGQGPQFIFQYYREEENGRGNFPPRFSGLQFPNYSSELNVNALELDDSALYLCASSLGIENYGYTFGSGTRLTVV.

The chain recombines TRBV4-2 with TRBJ2-3; D is undetermined. V lost 0 bases and J 3 bases, leaving 7 bases between the germline ends. Germline CDR1 and CDR2: LGHNA and YNFKEQ. This CDR3 spans 14 amino acids. The CDR3 reads CASSQEGQTDTQYF. CDR3 nucleotide sequence: TGTGCCAGCAGCCAAGAGGGCCAGACAGATACGCAGTATTTT.

This clone was recorded once. This rearrangement joins TRBV19 to TRBJ1-4; D gene ambiguous. The V end lost 6 bases, the J end lost 0 bases, and 14 bases lay between the germline ends. Germline CDR1 is LNHDA and CDR2 is SQIVND (reference sequence). The CDR3 has 16 amino acids. CDR3 sequence (DNA): TGTGCCAGTAGCCTGTGGGCGGCTGCAACTAATGAAAAACTGTTTTTT. Protein product: CASSLWAAATNEKLFF.

J is TRBJ2-5 and V is TRBV12-5; D may correspond to TRBD1 or TRBD2 (5 bases each). V was trimmed by 2 bases and J by 13 bases, leaving 11 bases between them. Germline CDR1 and CDR2: LGHNT and FRNRAP. The CDR3 sequence is 11 residues long. The CDR3 nucleotides are TGTGCTAGTGGTTTGCGGGAAGGGGTGTACTTC. Protein: CASGLREGVYF.

The chain couples TRBV18 to TRBJ1-6, with 8 bases identical to TRBD1. Trimming at V came to 4 bases and at J to 9 bases, leaving 5 bases not matched to a gene. Germline assignment: CDR1 KGHSH and CDR2 LQKENI. There are 14 residues in the CDR3. The DNA for the CDR3 is TGTGCCAGCTCACTCGACAGGGGTTCTTCACCCCTCCACTTT. Amino acids: CASSLDRGSSPLHF.

The rearrangement links TRBV28 to TRBJ2-7; D ambiguous. This CDR3 has 12 residues. Deletions cut 3 bases from V and 5 bases from J, with 8 bases between. From germline, CDR1 is MDHEN and CDR2 SYDVKM. CDR3 residues: CASSFRPDEQYF. CDR3 bases: TGTGCCAGCAGTTTCAGGCCAGACGAGCAGTACTTC.

The chain links TRBV5-1 to TRBJ2-5; tentative D call: TRBD2 (6 bases). Germline V lookup: CDR1 SGHRS, CDR2 YFSETQ. This CDR3 spans 14 amino acids. Between the trimmed V and J ends, which lost 4 bases and 2 bases, there was a span of 12 bases. Here the CDR3 DNA reads TGCGCCAGCAGCGTACCCGGGGGACAAGAGACCCAGTACTTC. Its protein product is CASSVPGGQETQYF.

The V gene is TRBV27, the J gene TRBJ2-7, with 10 bases identical to TRBD2. This CDR3 is built from 15 residues. Germline CDR1 and CDR2: MNHEY and SMNVEV (reference sequence). The V gene end was trimmed by 4 bases and the J gene end by 3 bases; junction bases not matched to a gene: 6. The CDR3: CASSSLAGVVYEQYF. CDR3 in DNA: TGTGCCAGCAGTTCCCTAGCGGGAGTCGTCTACGAGCAGTACTTC.

V gene TRBV13 combines with J gene TRBJ2-1; D unresolved. The CDR3 consists of 13 residues. Per germline, CDR1 PRHDT and CDR2 FYEKMQ (reference sequence). With 5 bases removed from V and 14 bases from J, the gap between germline ends came to 19 bases. CDR3 in DNA: TGTGCCAGCAGCCGACGGGCTCAAGAGGTAAAGTTCTTC. Translated: CASSRRAQEVKFF.

The J gene is TRBJ1-3, the V gene TRBV19; D gene ambiguous. Germline V gene data show CDR1 as LNHDA and CDR2 as SQIVND (reference sequence). V was clipped by 11 bases and J by 0 bases, with 14 bases between them. The CDR3 is 14 residues long. CDR3 amino acids: CASKGSNSGNTIYF. In DNA form, the CDR3 reads TGTGCCTCCAAGGGAAGTAACTCTGGAAACACCATATATTTT.

This rearrangement joins TRBV5-4 to TRBJ1-5; tentatively, D is TRBD1 (6 bases). V dropped 0 bases and J dropped 7 bases, with 11 bases sitting between them. Germline-derived CDR1 and CDR2 are SGHNT and YYREEE (reference sequence). The CDR3 totals 14 residues. CDR3 DNA: TGTGCCAGCAGCTTGGTCCAGGGGCGGCAGCCCCAGCATTTT. This codes for CASSLVQGRQPQHF.

The rearrangement uses TRBV21-1 and TRBJ1-1; no check of the table's D call, TRBD1, against the DNA was made. TRBV21-1 is labeled a pseudogene. This CDR3 has 13 amino acids. This chain's CDR3 is CASSTGQRTEAFF. As DNA, the CDR3 is TGTGCCAGCAGCACGGGACAGCGGACTGAAGCTTTCTTT.

V usage is TRBV18 and J usage is TRBJ2-7; D remains unclear. Trimming took 2 bases from V and 4 from J, leaving 15 bases between them. Germline CDR1 and CDR2: KGHSH and LQKENI. The CDR3 length is 15 residues. This chain's CDR3 is CASSPIATPSYEQYF. CDR3 nucleotide sequence: TGTGCCAGCTCACCAATAGCAACGCCTTCATACGAGCAGTACTTC.

The table lists this clone with a count of one. V gene TRBV29-1 combines with J gene TRBJ2-1, with TRBD1 matching over 7 bases. Trimming at V came to 0 bases and at J to 3 bases, leaving 5 bases not matched to a gene. CDR1 is SQVTM, CDR2 ANQGSEA, per germline. CDR3 length: 15 residues. CDR3 sequence: CSVEEFGQVYNEQFF. The CDR3 DNA is TGCAGCGTTGAAGAGTTTGGACAGGTCTACAATGAGCAGTTCTTC.

This chain joins TRBV15 and TRBJ1-4; D not certain. The CDR3 loop spans 15 amino acids. CDR1 LNHNV and CDR2 YYDKDF come from the germline V gene (reference sequence). The V end was cut by 3 bases, the J end by 6 bases, with 14 bases between. CDR3 residues: CATSSPDENDEKLFF. CDR3 DNA sequence: TGTGCCACCAGCAGCCCCGACGAGAACGATGAAAAACTGTTTTTT.

The CDR3 DNA reads TGTGCCAGCTCACCACCGAGTATCTCCTACAATGAGCAGTTCTTC. It encodes CASSPPSISYNEQFF. The V gene is TRBV18, the J gene TRBJ2-1; D remains ambiguous. Germline CDR1 is KGHSH and CDR2 is LQKENI. This CDR3 has 15 residues. V lost 0 bases to trimming and J lost 0 bases, with 6 bases between them.

This clone occurred a few times. The chain employs TRBV27 and TRBJ1-5, with D possibly being TRBD1 (6 bases). CDR1 and CDR2 from the germline V gene are MNHEY and SMNVEV (reference sequence). V was cut by 3 bases and J by 7 bases, with 10 bases left in between. The CDR3 runs to 13 residues. The CDR3 is CASSFGGRQPQHF. CDR3 coding DNA: TGTGCCAGCAGTTTTGGGGGCCGGCAGCCCCAGCATTTT.